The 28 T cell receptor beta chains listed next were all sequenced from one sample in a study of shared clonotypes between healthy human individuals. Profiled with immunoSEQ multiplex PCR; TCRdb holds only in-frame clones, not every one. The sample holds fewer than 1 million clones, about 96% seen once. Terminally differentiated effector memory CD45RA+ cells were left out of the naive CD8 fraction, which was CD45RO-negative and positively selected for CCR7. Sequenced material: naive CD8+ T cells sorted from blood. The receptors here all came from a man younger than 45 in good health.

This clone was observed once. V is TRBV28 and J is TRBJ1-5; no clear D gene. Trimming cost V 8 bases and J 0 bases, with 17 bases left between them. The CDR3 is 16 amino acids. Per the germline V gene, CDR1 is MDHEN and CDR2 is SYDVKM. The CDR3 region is CASRLGRLLSNQPQHF. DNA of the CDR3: TGTGCCAGCCGCCTAGGGAGGTTGCTTAGCAATCAGCCCCAGCATTTT.

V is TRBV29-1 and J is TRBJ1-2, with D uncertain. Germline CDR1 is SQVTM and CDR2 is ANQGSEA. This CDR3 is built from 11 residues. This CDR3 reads CGANRAYGYTF. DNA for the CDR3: TGCGGCGCCAATAGGGCCTATGGCTACACCTTC.

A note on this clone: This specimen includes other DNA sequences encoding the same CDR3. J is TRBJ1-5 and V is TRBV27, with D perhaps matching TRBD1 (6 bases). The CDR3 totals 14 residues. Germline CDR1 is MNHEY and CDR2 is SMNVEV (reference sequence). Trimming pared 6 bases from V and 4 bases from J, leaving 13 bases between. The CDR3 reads CASRLQGRNQPQHF. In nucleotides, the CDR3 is TGTGCCAGCAGATTACAGGGTCGAAATCAGCCCCAGCATTTT.

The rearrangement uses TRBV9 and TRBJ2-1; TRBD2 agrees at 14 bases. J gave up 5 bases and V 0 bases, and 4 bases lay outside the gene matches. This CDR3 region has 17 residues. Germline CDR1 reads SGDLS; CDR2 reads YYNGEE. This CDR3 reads CASSVEQGLAGDNEQFF. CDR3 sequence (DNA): TGTGCCAGCAGCGTAGAACAGGGACTAGCGGGAGACAATGAGCAGTTCTTC. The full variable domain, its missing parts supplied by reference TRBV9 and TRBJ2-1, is DSGVTQTPKHLITATGQRVTLRCSPRSGDLSVYWYQQSLDQGLQFLIQYYNGEERAKGNILERFSAQQFPDLHSELNLSSLELGDSALYFCASSVEQGLAGDNEQFFGPGTRLTVL.

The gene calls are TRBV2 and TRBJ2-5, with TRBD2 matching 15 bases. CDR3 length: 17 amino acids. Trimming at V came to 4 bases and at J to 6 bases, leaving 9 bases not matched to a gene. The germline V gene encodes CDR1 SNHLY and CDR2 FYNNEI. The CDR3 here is CASSGGTSGRIRKTQYF. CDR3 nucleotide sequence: TGTGCCAGCAGTGGTGGGACTAGCGGGAGGATAAGAAAGACCCAGTACTTC. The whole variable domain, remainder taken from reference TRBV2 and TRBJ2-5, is EPEVTQTPSHQVTQMGQEVILRCVPISNHLYFYWYRQILGQKVEFLVSFYNNEISEKSEIFDDQFSVERPDGSNFTLKIRSTKLEDSAMYFCASSGGTSGRIRKTQYFGPGTRLLVL.

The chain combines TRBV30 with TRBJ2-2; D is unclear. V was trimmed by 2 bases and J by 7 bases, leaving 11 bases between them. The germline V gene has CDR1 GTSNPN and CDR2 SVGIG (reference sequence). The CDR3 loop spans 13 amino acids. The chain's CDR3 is CAWSMALGGELFF. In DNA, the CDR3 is TGTGCCTGGAGTATGGCTTTAGGCGGGGAGCTGTTTTTT.

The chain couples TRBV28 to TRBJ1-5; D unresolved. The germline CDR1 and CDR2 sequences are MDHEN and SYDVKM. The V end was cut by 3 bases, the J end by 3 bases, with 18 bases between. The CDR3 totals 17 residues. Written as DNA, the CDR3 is TGTGCCAGCAGTTTTCCGCCTTCTACGGGGTACAATCAGCCCCAGCATTTT. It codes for CASSFPPSTGYNQPQHF.

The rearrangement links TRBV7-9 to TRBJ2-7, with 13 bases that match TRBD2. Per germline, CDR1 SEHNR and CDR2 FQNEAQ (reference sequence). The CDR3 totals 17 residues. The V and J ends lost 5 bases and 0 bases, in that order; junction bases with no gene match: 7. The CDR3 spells CASSHSGLAGSSYEQYF. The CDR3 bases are TGTGCCAGCAGCCATTCGGGACTAGCGGGGAGCTCCTACGAGCAGTACTTC.

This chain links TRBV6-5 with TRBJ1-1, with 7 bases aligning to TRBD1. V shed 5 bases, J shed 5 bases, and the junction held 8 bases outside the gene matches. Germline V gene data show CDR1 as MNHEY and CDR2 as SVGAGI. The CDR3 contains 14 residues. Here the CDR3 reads CASSGQAGWTEAFF. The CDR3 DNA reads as TGTGCCAGCAGTGGACAGGCGGGGTGGACTGAAGCTTTCTTT.

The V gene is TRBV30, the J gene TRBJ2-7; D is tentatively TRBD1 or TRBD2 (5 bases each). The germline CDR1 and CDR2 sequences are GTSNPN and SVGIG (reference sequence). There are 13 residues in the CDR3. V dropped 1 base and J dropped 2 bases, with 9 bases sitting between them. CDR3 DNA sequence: TGTGCCTGGAGTGCGGGGCCTGCCTACGAGCAGTACTTC. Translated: CAWSAGPAYEQYF.

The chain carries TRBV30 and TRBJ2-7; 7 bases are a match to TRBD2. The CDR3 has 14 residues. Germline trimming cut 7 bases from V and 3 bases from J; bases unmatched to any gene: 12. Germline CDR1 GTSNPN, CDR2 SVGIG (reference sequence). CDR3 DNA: TGTGCCTCTGGGGGGGAGTATCTTTTCTACGAGCAGTACTTC. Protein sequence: CASGGEYLFYEQYF.

CDR3 sequence: CAWSDPRQGGQPQHF. The CDR3, as DNA: TGTGCCTGGAGTGACCCACGACAGGGTGGTCAGCCCCAGCATTTT. The rearrangement joins TRBV30 to TRBJ1-5; 7 positions match TRBD1. The length of the CDR3 is 15 residues. The germline gives CDR1 GTSNPN, CDR2 SVGIG (reference sequence). V was clipped by 1 base and J by 6 bases; unmatched bases: 9.

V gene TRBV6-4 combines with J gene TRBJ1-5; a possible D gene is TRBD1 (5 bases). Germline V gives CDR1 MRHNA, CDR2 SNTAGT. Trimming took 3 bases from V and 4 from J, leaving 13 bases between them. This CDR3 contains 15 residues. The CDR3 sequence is CASSEAWGRNQPQHF. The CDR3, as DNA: TGTGCCAGCAGTGAAGCATGGGGGAGGAATCAGCCCCAGCATTTT.

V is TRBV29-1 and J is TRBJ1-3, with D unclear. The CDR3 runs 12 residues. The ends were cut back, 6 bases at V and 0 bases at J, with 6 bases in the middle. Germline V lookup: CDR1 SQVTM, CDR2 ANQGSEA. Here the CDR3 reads CSVHSSGNTIYF. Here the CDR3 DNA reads TGCAGCGTCCACAGCTCTGGAAACACCATATATTTT. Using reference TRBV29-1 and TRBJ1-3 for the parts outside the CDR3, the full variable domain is SAVISQKPSRDICQRGTSLTIQCQVDSQVTMMFWYRQQPGQSLTLIATANQGSEATYESGFVIDKFPISRPNLTFSTLTVSNMSPEDSSIYLCSVHSSGNTIYFGEGSWLTVV.

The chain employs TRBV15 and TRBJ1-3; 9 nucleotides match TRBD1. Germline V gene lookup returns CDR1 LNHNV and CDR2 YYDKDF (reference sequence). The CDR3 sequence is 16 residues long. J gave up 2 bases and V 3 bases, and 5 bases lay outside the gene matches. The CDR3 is CATSRDRGLAGNTIYF. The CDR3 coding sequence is TGTGCCACCAGCAGGGACAGGGGTCTAGCTGGAAACACCATATATTTT.

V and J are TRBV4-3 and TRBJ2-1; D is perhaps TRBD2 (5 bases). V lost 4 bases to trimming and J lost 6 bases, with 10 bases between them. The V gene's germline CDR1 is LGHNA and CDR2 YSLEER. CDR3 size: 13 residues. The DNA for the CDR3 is TGCGCCAGCAGCCCCGGAGGTTTCAATGAGCAGTTCTTC. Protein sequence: CASSPGGFNEQFF.

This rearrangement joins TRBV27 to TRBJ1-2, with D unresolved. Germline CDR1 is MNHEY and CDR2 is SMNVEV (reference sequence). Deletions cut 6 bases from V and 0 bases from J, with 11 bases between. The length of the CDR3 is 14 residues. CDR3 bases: TGTGCCAGCAGCCGTCGTACCCCTAACTATGGCTACACCTTC. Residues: CASSRRTPNYGYTF.

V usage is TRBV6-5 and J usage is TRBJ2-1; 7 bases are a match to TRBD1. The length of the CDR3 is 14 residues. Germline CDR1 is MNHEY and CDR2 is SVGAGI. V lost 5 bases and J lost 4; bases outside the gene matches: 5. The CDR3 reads CASSHKGAYNEQFF. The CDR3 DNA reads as TGTGCCAGCAGTCACAAGGGGGCGTACAATGAGCAGTTCTTC.

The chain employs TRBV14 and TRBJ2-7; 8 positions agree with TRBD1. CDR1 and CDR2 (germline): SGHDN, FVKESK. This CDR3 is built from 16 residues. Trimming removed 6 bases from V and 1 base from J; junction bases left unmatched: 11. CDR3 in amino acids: CASRANAGTGSYEQYF. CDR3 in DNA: TGTGCCAGCAGGGCGAACGCCGGGACAGGATCCTACGAGCAGTACTTC.

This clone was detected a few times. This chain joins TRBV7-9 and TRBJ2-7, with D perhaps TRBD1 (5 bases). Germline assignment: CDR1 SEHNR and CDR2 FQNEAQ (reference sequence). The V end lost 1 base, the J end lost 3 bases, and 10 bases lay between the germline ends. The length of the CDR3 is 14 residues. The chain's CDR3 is CASSLVLGDYEQYF. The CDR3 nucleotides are TGTGCCAGCAGCTTAGTTCTAGGGGACTACGAGCAGTACTTC.

The CDR3 sequence is CATIRNFNEKLFF. For the CDR3, the DNA is TGTGCCACCATCCGAAACTTTAATGAAAAACTGTTTTTT. The chain uses TRBV21-1 and TRBJ1-4. TRBV21-1 is termed a pseudogene. The CDR3 contains 13 residues.

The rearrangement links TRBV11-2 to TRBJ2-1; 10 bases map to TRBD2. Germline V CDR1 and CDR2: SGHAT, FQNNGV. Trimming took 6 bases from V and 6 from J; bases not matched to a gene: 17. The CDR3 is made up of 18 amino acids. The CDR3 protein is CASRTTSRRLAGVNEQFF. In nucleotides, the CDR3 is TGTGCCAGCAGAACGACCAGCAGGCGGCTAGCGGGAGTCAATGAGCAGTTCTTC.

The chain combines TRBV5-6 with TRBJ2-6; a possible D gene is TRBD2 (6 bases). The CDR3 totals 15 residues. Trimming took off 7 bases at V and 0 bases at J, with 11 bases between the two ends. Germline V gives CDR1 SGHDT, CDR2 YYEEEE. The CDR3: CASWVRGSGANVLTF. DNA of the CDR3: TGTGCCAGCTGGGTGCGGGGCTCTGGGGCCAACGTCCTGACTTTC.

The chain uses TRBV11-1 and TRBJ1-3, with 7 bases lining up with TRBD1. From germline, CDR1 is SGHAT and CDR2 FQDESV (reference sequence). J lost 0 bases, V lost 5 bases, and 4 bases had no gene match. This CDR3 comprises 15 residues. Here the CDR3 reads CASSPGTDSGNTIYF. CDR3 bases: TGTGCCAGCAGCCCCGGGACAGACTCTGGAAACACCATATATTTT. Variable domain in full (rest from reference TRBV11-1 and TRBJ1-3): EAEVAQSPRYKITEKSQAVAFWCDPISGHATLYWYRQILGQGPELLVQFQDESVVDDSQLPKDRFSAERLKGVDSTLKIQPAELGDSAMYLCASSPGTDSGNTIYFGEGSWLTVV.

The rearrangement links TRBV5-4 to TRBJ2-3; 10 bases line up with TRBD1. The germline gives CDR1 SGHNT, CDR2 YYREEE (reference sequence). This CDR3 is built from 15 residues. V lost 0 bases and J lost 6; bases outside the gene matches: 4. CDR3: CASSLAGTGEDTQYF. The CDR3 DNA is TGTGCCAGCAGCTTGGCCGGGACAGGGGAGGATACGCAGTATTTT. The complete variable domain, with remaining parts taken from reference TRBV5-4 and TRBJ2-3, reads ETGVTQSPTHLIKTRGQQVTLRCSSQSGHNTVSWYQQALGQGPQFIFQYYREEENGRGNFPPRFSGLQFPNYSSELNVNALELDDSALYLCASSLAGTGEDTQYFGPGTRLTVL.

CDR3 residues: CASRTGTGGGYTF. The CDR3 DNA is TGTGCCAGCAGGACCGGGACAGGGGGTGGCTACACCTTC. The genes are TRBV6-5 and TRBJ1-2; 11 bases are shared with TRBD1. There are 13 residues in the CDR3. Germline V gene data show CDR1 as MNHEY and CDR2 as SVGAGI. Unmatched junction bases numbered 4, after V lost 6 bases and J lost 7 bases.

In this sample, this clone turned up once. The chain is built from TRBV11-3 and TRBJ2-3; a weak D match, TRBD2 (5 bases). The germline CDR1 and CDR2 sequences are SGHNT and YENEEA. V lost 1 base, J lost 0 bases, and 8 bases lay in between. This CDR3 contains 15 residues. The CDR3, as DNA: TGTGCCAGCAGCTTAGGTGCGGGTAGCACAGATACGCAGTATTTT. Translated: CASSLGAGSTDTQYF.

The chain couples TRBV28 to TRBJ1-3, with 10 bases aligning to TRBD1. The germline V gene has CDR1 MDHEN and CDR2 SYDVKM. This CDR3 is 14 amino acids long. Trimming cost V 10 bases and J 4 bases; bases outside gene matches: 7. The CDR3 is CAIHDRGLGNTIYF. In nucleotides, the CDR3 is TGTGCCATCCACGACAGGGGGCTCGGAAACACCATATATTTT.